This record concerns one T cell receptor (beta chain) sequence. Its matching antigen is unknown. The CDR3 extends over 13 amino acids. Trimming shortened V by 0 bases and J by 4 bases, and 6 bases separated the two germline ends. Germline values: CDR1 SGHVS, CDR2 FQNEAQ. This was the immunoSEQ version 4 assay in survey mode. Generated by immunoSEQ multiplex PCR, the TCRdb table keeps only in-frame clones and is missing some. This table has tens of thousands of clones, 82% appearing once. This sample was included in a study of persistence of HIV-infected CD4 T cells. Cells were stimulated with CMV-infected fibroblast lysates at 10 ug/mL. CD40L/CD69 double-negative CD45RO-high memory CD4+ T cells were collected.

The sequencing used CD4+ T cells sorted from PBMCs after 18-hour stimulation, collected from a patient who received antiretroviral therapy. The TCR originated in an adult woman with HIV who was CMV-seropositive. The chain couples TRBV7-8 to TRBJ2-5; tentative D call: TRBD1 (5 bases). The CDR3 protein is CASSLAGAETQYF. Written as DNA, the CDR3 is TGTGCCAGCAGCTTAGCAGGGGCAGAGACCCAGTACTTC.